The next 13 T cell receptor beta chains were all read from a single sample in a study of T cells after posttransplantation cyclophosphamide. Sampled 1 year posttransplant, controls received myeloablative marrow transplants, methotrexate and a calcineurin inhibitor. The protocol was immunoSEQ multiplex PCR, while the TCRdb copy is restricted to in-frame clones and leaves out a portion. Of 20,000 to 25,000 clones listed, 75% to 90% were seen once; the top ten hold about 2%. The sample was PBMCs, taken roughly 49 weeks after allogeneic stem cell transplant with calcineurin inhibitor and methotrexate. The receptors shown here come from a female patient aged 30-39 years who received an allogeneic stem cell transplant from an unrelated donor, was CMV-positive, and had acute and chronic GVHD. A subset of T cells may come from the graft donor.

The rearrangement links TRBV19 to TRBJ1-5; possible D gene TRBD1, 5 bases. V dropped 5 bases and J dropped 5 bases, with 10 bases sitting between them. The germline V gene encodes CDR1 LNHDA and CDR2 SQIVND (reference sequence). The CDR3 contains 13 residues. The CDR3: CASSVQDDQPQHF. The CDR3, as DNA: TGTGCCAGTAGTGTACAGGACGATCAGCCCCAGCATTTT.

The gene calls are TRBV28 and TRBJ1-2; D is perhaps TRBD1 (5 bases). CDR3 length equals 14 residues. Trimming removed 1 base from V and 4 bases from J, with 10 bases in between. The germline gives CDR1 MDHEN, CDR2 SYDVKM. In nucleotides, the CDR3 is TGTGCCAGCAGTTTATTGGAGGGGAGCTATGGCTACACCTTC. Protein sequence: CASSLLEGSYGYTF.

V gene TRBV11-3 combines with J gene TRBJ2-5; 8 nucleotides agree with TRBD2. The ends lost 0 bases at V and 4 bases at J; junction bases unmatched: 4. The CDR3 totals 15 residues. Germline CDR1 SGHNT, CDR2 YENEEA. This CDR3 is CASSLDRLAGETQYF. The CDR3, as DNA: TGTGCCAGCAGCTTAGATAGGCTAGCGGGAGAGACCCAGTACTTC.

J is TRBJ2-3 and V is TRBV5-6; unclear D gene. CDR1 is SGHDT, CDR2 YYEEEE, per germline. This CDR3 has 12 residues. Trimming stripped 6 bases from V and 0 bases from J, with 5 bases between. The CDR3 nucleotides are TGTGCCAGCACGCGGAGCACAGATACGCAGTATTTT. It translates to CASTRSTDTQYF.

The rearrangement links TRBV11-2 to TRBJ1-2; 7 bases map to TRBD1. This CDR3 spans 15 amino acids. J gave up 2 bases and V 5 bases, and 8 bases lay outside the gene matches. The germline V gene encodes CDR1 SGHAT and CDR2 FQNNGV. The CDR3 region is CASSTLRGRNYGYTF. CDR3 nucleotide sequence: TGTGCCAGCAGCACCCTTAGGGGGCGGAACTATGGCTACACCTTC.

This chain uses TRBV25-1 with TRBJ1-1; TRBD1 aligns across 7 bases. The V gene end was trimmed by 4 bases and the J gene end by 3 bases; junction bases not matched to a gene: 11. This CDR3 spans 16 amino acids. The germline V gene has CDR1 MGHDK and CDR2 SYGVNS. DNA for the CDR3: TGTGCCAGCAGTGCCCCGGACAGGTCGGGGGACACTGAAGCTTTCTTT. Translation: CASSAPDRSGDTEAFF.

This clone appeared a few times. The chain uses TRBV28 and TRBJ1-2, with 7 bases that match TRBD1. Germline lookup yields CDR1 MDHEN and CDR2 SYDVKM. The CDR3 has 13 residues. V trimming: 7 bases; J trimming: 5 bases; junction bases outside the gene matches: 7. CDR3 sequence reads: CASIPGQRYGYTF. In nucleotides, the CDR3 is TGTGCCAGCATCCCGGGACAGCGTTATGGCTACACCTTC.

The genes are TRBV14 and TRBJ2-5; 9 bases are a match to TRBD2. This CDR3 comprises 15 residues. The germline gives CDR1 SGHDN, CDR2 FVKESK. V gave up 4 bases and J gave up 5 bases; unmatched junction bases: 8. DNA for the CDR3: TGTGCCAGCAGCCCCCGGTCTAGCGGGATGGAGACCCAGTACTTC. This encodes CASSPRSSGMETQYF.

The chain is built from TRBV2 and TRBJ1-6, with unresolved D. Germline V gives CDR1 SNHLY, CDR2 FYNNEI. The CDR3 sequence is 14 residues long. Trimming took 7 bases from V and 10 from J, leaving 17 bases between them. CDR3 protein: CASTVRGGGSPLHF. In nucleotides, the CDR3 is TGTGCCAGCACCGTGCGGGGAGGCGGCTCACCCCTCCACTTT.

The CDR3 nucleotides read TGTGCCAGCAATCCCGTGGGGGACAGCGAAAAACTGTTTTTT. Amino acids: CASNPVGDSEKLFF. The chain couples TRBV7-9 to TRBJ1-4, with 7 bases aligning to TRBD1. The CDR3 length is 14 residues. V lost 7 bases to trimming and J lost 8 bases; unmatched junction nucleotides: 10. CDR1 is SEHNR, CDR2 FQNEAQ, per germline (reference sequence). Full variable domain (remainder filled in from reference TRBV7-9 and TRBJ1-4): DTGVSQNPRHKITKRGQNVTFRCDPISEHNRLYWYRQTLGQGPEFLTYFQNEAQLEKSRLLSDRFSAERPKGSFSTLEIQRTEQGDSAMYLCASNPVGDSEKLFFGSGTQLSVL.

V is TRBV7-6 and J is TRBJ2-3; the D gene is possibly TRBD2 (5 bases). Germline V gene sequence: CDR1 SGHVS, CDR2 FNYEAQ. V was cut by 1 base and J by 5 bases, with 16 bases left in between. The CDR3 totals 16 residues. For the CDR3, the DNA is TGTGCCAGCAGCTTAGGAGGGCGGCAGGCTGGAGATACGCAGTATTTT. Translation: CASSLGGRQAGDTQYF.

V usage is TRBV19 and J usage is TRBJ2-3; TRBD1 agrees at 9 bases. Germline CDR1 LNHDA, CDR2 SQIVND (reference sequence). J gave up 5 bases and V 3 bases, and 15 bases lay outside the gene matches. This CDR3 is built from 18 residues. The CDR3 spells CASSILTPQGAPGDTQYF. The DNA for the CDR3 is TGTGCCAGTAGTATCCTAACCCCACAGGGGGCGCCCGGAGATACGCAGTATTTT.

V gene TRBV10-3 combines with J gene TRBJ2-7, with D possibly being TRBD1 (6 bases). The V and J ends lost 8 bases and 4 bases respectively, with 12 bases between them. The germline V gene encodes CDR1 ENHRY and CDR2 SYGVKD. This CDR3 is 12 amino acids long. DNA for the CDR3: TGTGCCATCCAAACCCAGGGGTACGAGCAGTACTTC. Translation gives CAIQTQGYEQYF.